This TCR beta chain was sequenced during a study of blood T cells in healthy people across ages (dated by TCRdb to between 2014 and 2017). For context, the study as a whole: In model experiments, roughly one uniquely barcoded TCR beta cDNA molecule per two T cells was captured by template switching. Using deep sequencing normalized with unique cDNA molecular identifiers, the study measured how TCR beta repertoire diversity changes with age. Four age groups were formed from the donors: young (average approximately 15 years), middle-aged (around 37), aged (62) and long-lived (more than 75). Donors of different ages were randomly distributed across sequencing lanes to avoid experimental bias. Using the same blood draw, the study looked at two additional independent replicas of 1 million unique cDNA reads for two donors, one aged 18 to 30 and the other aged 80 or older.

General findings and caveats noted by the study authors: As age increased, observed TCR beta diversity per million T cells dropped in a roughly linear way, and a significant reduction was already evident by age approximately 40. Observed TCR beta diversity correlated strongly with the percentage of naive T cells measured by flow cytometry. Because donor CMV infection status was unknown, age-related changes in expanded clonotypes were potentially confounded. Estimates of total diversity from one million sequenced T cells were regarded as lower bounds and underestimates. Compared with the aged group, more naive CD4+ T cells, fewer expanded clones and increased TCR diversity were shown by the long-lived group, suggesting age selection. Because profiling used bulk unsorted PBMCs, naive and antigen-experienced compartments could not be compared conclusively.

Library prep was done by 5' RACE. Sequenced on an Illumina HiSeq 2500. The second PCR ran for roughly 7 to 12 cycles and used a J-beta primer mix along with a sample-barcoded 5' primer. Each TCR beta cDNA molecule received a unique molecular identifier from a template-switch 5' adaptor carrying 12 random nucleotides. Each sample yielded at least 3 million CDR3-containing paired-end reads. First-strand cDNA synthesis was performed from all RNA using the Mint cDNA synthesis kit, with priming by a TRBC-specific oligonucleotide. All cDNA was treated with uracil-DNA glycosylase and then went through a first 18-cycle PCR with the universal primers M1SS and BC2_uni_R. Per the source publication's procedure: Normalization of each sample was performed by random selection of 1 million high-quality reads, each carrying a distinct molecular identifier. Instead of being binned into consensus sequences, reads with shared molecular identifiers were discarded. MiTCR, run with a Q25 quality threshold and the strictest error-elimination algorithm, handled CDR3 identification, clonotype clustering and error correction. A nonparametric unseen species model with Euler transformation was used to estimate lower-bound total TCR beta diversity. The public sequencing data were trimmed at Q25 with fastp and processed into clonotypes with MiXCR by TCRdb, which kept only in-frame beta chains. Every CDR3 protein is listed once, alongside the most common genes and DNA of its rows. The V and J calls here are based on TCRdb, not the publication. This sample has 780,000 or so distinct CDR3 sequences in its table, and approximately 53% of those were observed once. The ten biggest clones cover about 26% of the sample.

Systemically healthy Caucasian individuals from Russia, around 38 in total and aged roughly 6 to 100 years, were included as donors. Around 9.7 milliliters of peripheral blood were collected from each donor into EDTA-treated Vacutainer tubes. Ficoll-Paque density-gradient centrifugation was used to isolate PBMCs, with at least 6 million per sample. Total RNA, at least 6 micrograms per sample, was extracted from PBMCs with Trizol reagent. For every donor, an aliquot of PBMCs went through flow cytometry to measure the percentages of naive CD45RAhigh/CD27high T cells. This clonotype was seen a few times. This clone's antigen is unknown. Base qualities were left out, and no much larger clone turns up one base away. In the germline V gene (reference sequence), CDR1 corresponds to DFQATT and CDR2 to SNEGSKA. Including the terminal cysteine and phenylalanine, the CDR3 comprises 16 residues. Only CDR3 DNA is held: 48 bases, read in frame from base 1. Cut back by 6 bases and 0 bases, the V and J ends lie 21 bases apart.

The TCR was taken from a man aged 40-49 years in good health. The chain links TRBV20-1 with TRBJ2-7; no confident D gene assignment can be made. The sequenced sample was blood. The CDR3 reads CSAQGPDGRSSYEQYF. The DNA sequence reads TGCAGTGCCCAAGGACCCGACGGTAGGAGCTCCTACGAGCAGTACTTC.